The sequence of this T cell receptor beta chain was determined in a study of T cells in narcolepsy (dated by TCRdb to the late 2010s). Study-wide context: The study enrolled patients with narcolepsy type 1 or type 2 (NT1, NT2) together with healthy control donors. The study sought autoreactive T cells targeting hypocretin neuron self-antigens (hypocretin, TRIB2) in narcolepsy patients, using TCR Vbeta sequencing to track clonotypes in blood and CSF.

The library was built by means of the immunoSEQ multiplex PCR assay. This immuneACCESS table, as held by TCRdb, lists in-frame sequences with V and J called but not all clones. Of the missing ones, under half trace to an unresolved V gene in checked studies; the others have no known cause. The sample includes more than 30,000 clones, with 84% observed a single time. Of the sample, over 0.95% is held by the ten largest clones. With regard to this clone: Its antigen target is currently unknown. The sample holds no much larger clone one base away, and base qualities are not on file.

Memory CD4+ T cells were sorted ex vivo from peripheral blood of narcolepsy patients and healthy controls for TCR Vbeta sequencing. Results the study describes overall, beyond this receptor: HCRT-specific and TRIB2-specific autoreactive clonotypes were highlighted in plots that compared CD4+ T cell clonotypes in CSF versus blood from the same patient. Autoreactive clonotypes were reported to be detected serially in the blood of the same patients and of different patients, but not in the blood of healthy controls. No sequences matching autoreactive T cell clones were contained in some blood memory CD4+ repertoires from patients and controls. Patients and controls had comparable numbers of sequenced blood memory CD4+ clonotypes, averaging about 37,000 and 33,000, respectively.

Measured from the cysteine to the phenylalanine, the CDR3 is 13 residues long. Only the CDR3 DNA stays, 39 bases, in frame from base 1. CDR1 LGHNA and CDR2 YNFKEQ were looked up in the germline V gene. The junction shows trimming of 4 bases on V and 3 bases on J, and the gene matches do not reach 1 base of it. The sample was CD45RA- memory CD4+ T cells from PBMCs. In light of the paper, this sample's cell subset or site label describes: memory T cells sorted ex vivo from peripheral blood. The V gene is TRBV4-2 and the J gene is TRBJ1-1, with 8 bases matching TRBD1. This TCR was sampled from a human donor with narcolepsy. The CDR3 protein: CASSRDRHTEAFF. The nucleotide sequence is TGTGCCAGCAGCCGGGACAGGCACACTGAAGCTTTCTTT.